Each of the 17 T cell receptor beta chains below was sequenced from the same sample in a study of blood T cell repertoires in COVID-19. Sequencing was performed with immunoSEQ multiplex PCR; in TCRdb, only in-frame clones are kept and a portion is missing. The data show roughly 150,000 clones, with about 79% seen just once and just over 9.5% held by the top ten. Sequences were obtained from peripheral blood. Receptors were obtained from a woman between 50 and 59 years old with acute or convalescent COVID-19.

This chain links TRBV6-5 with TRBJ1-5; 8 nucleotides line up with TRBD1. CDR3 length: 15 amino acids. Germline trimming cut 6 bases from V and 4 bases from J; bases unmatched to any gene: 8. The germline gives CDR1 MNHEY, CDR2 SVGAGI. CDR3 region: CASRKTGVGNQPQHF. In DNA, the CDR3 is TGTGCCAGCAGGAAGACAGGGGTAGGTAATCAGCCCCAGCATTTT.

CDR3 in DNA: TGTGCCAGCAGCCAAGGGGTGATAGCGGGAGCGGCTGCGGAGTTCTTC. Translation gives CASSQGVIAGAAAEFF. The chain couples TRBV4-2 to TRBJ2-1; 9 bases are shared with TRBD2. Germline loops: CDR1 LGHNA, CDR2 YNFKEQ. The length of the CDR3 is 16 residues. V shed 1 base and J 14 bases; nucleotides not matched to a gene: 15.

This chain links TRBV11-2 with TRBJ1-3, with D unresolved. The V gene lost 5 bases and the J gene lost 4 bases, with 12 bases spanning the gap. The CDR3 is 14 amino acids. The germline V gene encodes CDR1 SGHAT and CDR2 FQNNGV. The CDR3 region is CASSPGLAGNTIYF. CDR3 sequence (DNA): TGTGCCAGCAGCCCGGGGTTGGCCGGAAACACCATATATTTT. The variable domain in full, with the rest retrieved from reference TRBV11-2 and TRBJ1-3, is EAGVAQSPRYKIIEKRQSVAFWCNPISGHATLYWYQQILGQGPKLLIQFQNNGVVDDSQLPKDRFSAERLKGVDSTLKIQPAKLEDSAVYLCASSPGLAGNTIYFGEGSWLTVV.

The chain is built from TRBV19 and TRBJ2-7; possibly TRBD1 for D (6 bases). The CDR3 extends over 14 amino acids. V lost 9 bases and J 2 bases, leaving 17 bases between the germline ends. CDR1 is LNHDA, CDR2 SQIVND, per germline (reference sequence). The CDR3 DNA is TGTGCCAGCCGACGGCGAGGGGGAGCCTACGAGCAGTACTTC. It translates to CASRRRGGAYEQYF.

The rearrangement joins TRBV2 to TRBJ2-7; no clear D gene. Trimming left V 4 bases short and J 6 bases short, with 7 bases between. The germline CDR1 and CDR2 sequences are SNHLY and FYNNEI. The CDR3 runs to 11 residues. The CDR3 reads CASSAELEQYF. CDR3 in DNA: TGTGCCAGCAGTGCCGAGCTCGAGCAGTACTTC.

This rearrangement joins TRBV19 to TRBJ1-2, with 7 bases identical to TRBD1. Germline V gene sequence: CDR1 LNHDA, CDR2 SQIVND (reference sequence). V trimming: 4 bases; J trimming: 0 bases; junction bases outside the gene matches: 8. This CDR3 contains 16 residues. The DNA for the CDR3 is TGTGCCAGTAGTAGAACGGACAGGACCTCTAACTATGGCTACACCTTC. Its translation is CASSRTDRTSNYGYTF. Full variable domain (outside the CDR3, taken from reference TRBV19 and TRBJ1-2): DGGITQSPKYLFRKEGQNVTLSCEQNLNHDAMYWYRQDPGQGLRLIYYSQIVNDFQKGDIAEGYSVSREKKESFPLTVTSAQKNPTAFYLCASSRTDRTSNYGYTFGSGTRLTVV.

J is TRBJ2-5 and V is TRBV7-2; D is undetermined. V lost 1 base and J 5 bases, leaving 8 bases between the germline ends. CDR3 length: 13 residues. Germline assignment: CDR1 SGHTA and CDR2 FQGNSA. The CDR3: CASSLVVYETQYF. The CDR3 DNA follows: TGTGCCAGCAGCTTAGTTGTGTATGAGACCCAGTACTTC.

The chain carries TRBV5-4 and TRBJ1-4; no firm D call. This CDR3 has 15 amino acids. V lost 0 bases and J lost 4, with 10 bases in between. CDR1 and CDR2 (germline): SGHNT, YYREEE (reference sequence). The CDR3 is CASSLEPVDNEKLFF. The CDR3 region has the DNA TGTGCCAGCAGCTTGGAGCCCGTCGATAATGAAAAACTGTTTTTT.

The table lists this clone with a count of one. The chain uses TRBV4-1 and TRBJ1-4; no reliable D call. Germline V gene lookup returns CDR1 MGHRA and CDR2 YSYEKL. This CDR3 region has 16 residues. V was trimmed by 0 bases and J by 4 bases, leaving 12 bases between them. In nucleotides, the CDR3 is TGCGCCAGCAGCCAAGACCAACAGTTGTATAATGAAAAACTGTTTTTT. Translation: CASSQDQQLYNEKLFF.

The rearrangement uses TRBV7-2 and TRBJ1-3, with TRBD1 as a possible D gene (5 bases). CDR3 size: 16 residues. Trimming took 2 bases from V and 0 from J, leaving 11 bases between them. Per germline, CDR1 SGHTA and CDR2 FQGNSA. The CDR3, as DNA: TGTGCCAGCAGCTTAAGGTCCACAGGCTCTGGAAACACCATATATTTT. This translates into CASSLRSTGSGNTIYF.

The chain combines TRBV11-2 with TRBJ2-1; 10 bases align to TRBD2. The junction had 9 bases not matched to a gene; V was cut back by 1 base and J by 0 bases. This CDR3 spans 19 amino acids. CDR1 and CDR2 (germline): SGHAT, FQNNGV. CDR3 sequence: CASSLVPSGGLSSYNEQFF. CDR3 bases: TGTGCCAGCAGCTTAGTCCCTAGCGGGGGCTTGAGCTCCTACAATGAGCAGTTCTTC.

This clone occurred once. The gene calls are TRBV28 and TRBJ2-1, with 12 positions matching TRBD2. The germline gives CDR1 MDHEN, CDR2 SYDVKM. J was trimmed by 0 bases and V by 3 bases; bases with no gene match: 6. This CDR3 comprises 18 residues. The CDR3 DNA reads as TGTGCCAGCAGTTTGGGACTAGCGGGTTGGAGCTCCTACAATGAGCAGTTCTTC. Translation: CASSLGLAGWSSYNEQFF.

The V and J genes are TRBV2 and TRBJ2-5; 11 bases map to TRBD1. Looked up from germline, CDR1 is SNHLY and CDR2 is FYNNEI. The CDR3 has 15 amino acids. V lost 6 bases and J lost 4; bases outside the gene matches: 7. The CDR3 loop reads CASRTWTGGRETQYF. The DNA for the CDR3 is TGTGCCAGCAGAACCTGGACAGGGGGCAGAGAGACCCAGTACTTC.

The chain couples TRBV19 to TRBJ1-6; 7 nucleotides align to TRBD1. Trimming removed 5 bases from V and 9 bases from J; junction bases left unmatched: 13. Looked up from germline, CDR1 is LNHDA and CDR2 is SQIVND (reference sequence). This CDR3 contains 16 residues. For the CDR3, the DNA is TGTGCCAGTAGTCATAGACAGGGTCACCAGGCTTCACCCCTCCACTTT. It specifies CASSHRQGHQASPLHF.

The rearrangement uses TRBV24-1 and TRBJ1-4; 10 bases fit TRBD1. In germline, CDR1 is KGHDR, CDR2 SFDVKD. This CDR3 has 13 amino acids. The V gene end was trimmed by 10 bases and the J gene end by 8 bases; junction bases not matched to a gene: 6. The DNA for the CDR3 is TGTGCCACAGGACAGGGGGTGTGGGAAAAACTGTTTTTT. This encodes CATGQGVWEKLFF.

For the CDR3, the DNA is TGTGCCAGCAGACCCGGTACAGTAAATTCACCCCTCCACTTT. Translated, it gives CASRPGTVNSPLHF. The rearrangement links TRBV2 to TRBJ1-6; D unclear. Germline CDR1 SNHLY, CDR2 FYNNEI. The V and J ends lost 6 bases and 7 bases respectively, with 13 bases between them. This CDR3 is 14 amino acids long.

The chain links TRBV11-3 to TRBJ2-3, with D unresolved. The germline gives CDR1 SGHNT, CDR2 YENEEA. The germline V and J ends were trimmed by 4 bases and 0 bases, with 8 bases remaining between them. This CDR3 is 14 amino acids long. As DNA, the CDR3 is TGTGCCAGCAGCTCAGATACTAGCACAGATACGCAGTATTTT. Amino acid sequence: CASSSDTSTDTQYF.